The rows below give T cell receptor beta chains drawn from one sample of a study of vaccination and CD4 T cells after COVID-19. TCRdb used MiXCR to reprocess the PCR reads, holding one entry per CDR3 protein. The repertoire includes some 20,000 distinct CDR3 sequences, approximately 61% of them detected once, and around 3.8% sits in the top ten. Antigens for these TCRs are unknown. Sequencing was carried out using CD4+ T cells from blood, cultured in vitro. All receptors derive from a human donor who had recovered from COVID-19. The CDR3 runs from the conserved cysteine through the conserved F or W. Each record gives: J gene, clone size, V gene, D gene, CDR3 protein, CDR3 DNA. D genes are given only for firm matches. Clone size is given for some rows only: seen once, a few or many times, or a class if the clone is expanded.

>TRBJ1-2|-|TRBV20-1|-
CSARTDYGYTF
TGCAGTGCTAGAACAGACTATGGCTACACCTTC
>TRBJ2-1|-|TRBV6-2/TRBV6-3|TRBD2
CASSYTAGGGVYNEQFF
TGTGCCAGCAGTTACACAGCGGGCGGGGGGGTTTACAATGAGCAGTTCTTC
>TRBJ1-2|-|TRBV11-3|TRBD1
CASSPRGQGINGYTF
TGTGCCAGCAGCCCACGGGGACAGGGGATCAATGGCTACACCTTC
>TRBJ1-2|-|TRBV2|-
CASSGVGGRHGYTF
TGTGCCAGCAGCGGGGTGGGGGGTCGGCATGGCTACACCTTC
>TRBJ1-2|-|TRBV7-9|-
CASSLGQYGYTF
TGTGCCAGCAGCCTCGGACAGTATGGCTACACCTTC
>TRBJ1-1|-|TRBV20-1|-
CSAVGRSTEAFF
TGCAGTGCGGTAGGAAGGTCTACTGAAGCTTTCTTT
>TRBJ2-3|-|TRBV19|-
CASSISRASGTDTQYF
TGTGCCAGTAGTATCTCCCGGGCGAGCGGCACAGATACGCAGTATTTT
>TRBJ1-6|few|TRBV11-3|TRBD1
CASSLEGGQIYNSPLHF
TGTGCCAGCAGCTTAGAGGGGGGACAGATCTATAATTCACCCCTCCACTTT
>TRBJ2-7|-|TRBV2|TRBD1
CASKGQGSSYEQYF
TGTGCCAGCAAGGGACAGGGAAGCTCCTACGAGCAGTACTTC
>TRBJ1-1|-|TRBV29-1|TRBD1
CSGRQGMNTEAFF
TGCAGCGGTAGACAGGGGATGAACACTGAAGCTTTCTTT
>TRBJ1-5|-|TRBV7-8|-
CASSLAGGRGRQPQHF
TGTGCCAGCAGCTTAGCGGGGGGACGAGGGCGACAGCCCCAGCATTTT
>TRBJ2-2|-|TRBV20-1|-
CSARDGQGSAGELFF
TGCAGTGCTAGAGATGGGCAGGGTTCGGCCGGGGAGCTGTTTTTT
>TRBJ2-3|-|TRBV6-4|-
CASSEDSATDTQYF
TGTGCCAGCAGTGAGGACTCAGCCACAGATACGCAGTATTTT
>TRBJ2-6|-|TRBV21-1|-
CASSDHRGHGANVLTF
TGTGCCAGCAGCGACCACAGGGGGCATGGGGCCAACGTCCTGACTTTC
>TRBJ2-1|-|TRBV11-3|-
CASSPPGVYNEQFF
TGTGCCAGCAGCCCCCCCGGAGTCTACAATGAGCAGTTCTTC
>TRBJ2-1|few|TRBV7-6|TRBD1
CASSSQGNEQFF
TGTGCCAGCAGCTCACAGGGGAATGAGCAGTTCTTC
>TRBJ1-2|-|TRBV6-5|TRBD1
CASSYRDSSGYTF
TGTGCCAGCAGTTACCGGGACAGCTCGGGCTACACCTTC
>TRBJ1-2|-|TRBV6-1|-
CASSAAKILSRGSGYGYTF
TGTGCCAGCAGTGCAGCAAAAATCCTCAGTAGAGGATCAGGCTATGGCTACACCTTC
>TRBJ2-3|-|TRBV7-3|-
CASSLEGPRTQYF
TGTGCCAGCAGCTTAGAGGGTCCACGGACGCAGTATTTT
>TRBJ1-2|-|TRBV4-2|TRBD1
CASSQKDRLGGYTF
TGTGCCAGCAGCCAAAAGGACAGGTTGGGCGGCTACACCTTC
>TRBJ2-2|few|TRBV7-2|TRBD1
CASSTDRGRRTGELFF
TGTGCCAGCAGCACCGACAGGGGGCGCCGAACCGGGGAGCTGTTTTTT
>TRBJ2-7|-|TRBV20-1|-
CSARDANTQNRITYEQYF
TGCAGTGCTAGAGATGCCAACACACAAAACAGGATCACCTACGAGCAGTACTTC
>TRBJ2-5|few|TRBV11-2|TRBD1
CASSFVTGGWQETQYF
TGTGCCAGCAGCTTCGTGACAGGGGGTTGGCAAGAGACCCAGTACTTC
>TRBJ1-2|-|TRBV28|-
CASSSTGTAYGYTF
TGTGCCAGCAGTTCCACAGGGACGGCCTATGGCTACACCTTC
>TRBJ2-3|-|TRBV20-1|TRBD2
CSARDHGTSGASTDTQYF
TGCAGTGCTAGAGATCATGGAACTAGCGGTGCTAGCACAGATACGCAGTATTTT
>TRBJ1-1|-|TRBV2|-
CASSVRLNTEAFF
TGTGCCAGCAGTGTGAGGCTGAACACTGAAGCTTTCTTT
>TRBJ1-2|-|TRBV6-1|TRBD1
CASSRTGGHYGYTF
TGTGCCAGCAGTCGAACAGGGGGCCACTATGGCTACACCTTC
>TRBJ1-2|-|TRBV30|-
CAWSYGDYGYTF
TGTGCCTGGAGTTACGGTGACTACGGCTACACCTTC
>TRBJ2-2|-|TRBV7-9|-
CASSFGGNTGELFF
TGTGCCAGCAGCTTCGGGGGGAACACCGGGGAGCTGTTTTTT
>TRBJ2-3|-|TRBV15|-
CATSRDFLTGSTDTQYF
TGTGCCACCAGCAGAGATTTTCTAACAGGGAGCACAGATACGCAGTATTTT
>TRBJ1-2|few|TRBV19|-
CASSSPPGRWGGYTF
TGTGCCAGTAGTTCTCCCCCGGGGCGTTGGGGTGGCTACACCTTC
>TRBJ1-5|-|TRBV6-1|-
CASSGNQPQHF
TGTGCCAGCAGTGGCAATCAGCCCCAGCATTTT
>TRBJ2-5|-|TRBV7-2|TRBD1
CASSSGQAWGTQYF
TGTGCCAGCAGCTCCGGACAGGCGTGGGGGACCCAGTACTTC
>TRBJ1-2|-|TRBV2|-
CASSPTLNYGYTF
TGTGCCAGCAGTCCGACACTAAACTATGGCTACACCTTC
>TRBJ2-7|-|TRBV7-9|-
CASSLSGILYEQYF
TGTGCCAGCAGCTTATCAGGGATCCTCTACGAGCAGTACTTC
>TRBJ1-2|few|TRBV7-2|TRBD1
CASSWVRGRGYTF
TGTGCCAGCAGCTGGGTGAGGGGGCGAGGCTACACCTTC
>TRBJ1-5|-|TRBV20-1|TRBD1
CSARGNIRDRAGQPQHF
TGCAGTGCTAGAGGCAATATTCGGGACAGGGCCGGTCAGCCCCAGCATTTT
>TRBJ1-6|once|TRBV20-1|-
CSAPLEGGLGSSPLHF
TGCAGTGCCCCTCTCGAGGGGGGGCTTGGGAGTTCACCCCTCCACTTT
>TRBJ2-3|few|TRBV20-1|-
CSAQTTGVDTQYF
TGCAGTGCGCAAACGACAGGAGTAGATACGCAGTATTTT
>TRBJ2-4|-|TRBV6-1|TRBD2
CASRKAGVDKNIQYF
TGTGCCAGCAGGAAAGCGGGAGTCGACAAAAACATTCAGTACTTC
>TRBJ1-4|-|TRBV21-1|-
CASSPSGRVREKLFF
TGTGCCAGCAGCCCCTCGGGGAGGGTGAGGGAAAAACTGTTTTTT
>TRBJ2-2|-|TRBV5-1|-
CASSLVAGWNGELFF
TGCGCCAGCAGCTTGGTTGCAGGGTGGAACGGGGAGCTGTTTTTT